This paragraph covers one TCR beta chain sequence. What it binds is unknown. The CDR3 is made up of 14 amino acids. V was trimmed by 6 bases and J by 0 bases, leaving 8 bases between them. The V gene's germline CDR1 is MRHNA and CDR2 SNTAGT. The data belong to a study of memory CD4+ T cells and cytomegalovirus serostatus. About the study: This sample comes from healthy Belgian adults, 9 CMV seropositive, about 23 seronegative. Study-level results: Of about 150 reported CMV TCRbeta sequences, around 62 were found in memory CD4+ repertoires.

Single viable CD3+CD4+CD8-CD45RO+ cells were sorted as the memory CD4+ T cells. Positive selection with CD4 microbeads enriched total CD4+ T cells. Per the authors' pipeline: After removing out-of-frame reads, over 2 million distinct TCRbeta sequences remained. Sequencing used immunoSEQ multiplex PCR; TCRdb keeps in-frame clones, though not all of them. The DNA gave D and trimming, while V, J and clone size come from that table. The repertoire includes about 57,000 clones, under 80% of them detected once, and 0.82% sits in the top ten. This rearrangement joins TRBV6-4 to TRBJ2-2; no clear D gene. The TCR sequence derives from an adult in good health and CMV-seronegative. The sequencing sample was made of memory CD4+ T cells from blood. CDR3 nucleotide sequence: TGTGCCAGCAGCGCCGATTCGAACACCGGGGAGCTGTTTTTT. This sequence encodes CASSADSNTGELFF.